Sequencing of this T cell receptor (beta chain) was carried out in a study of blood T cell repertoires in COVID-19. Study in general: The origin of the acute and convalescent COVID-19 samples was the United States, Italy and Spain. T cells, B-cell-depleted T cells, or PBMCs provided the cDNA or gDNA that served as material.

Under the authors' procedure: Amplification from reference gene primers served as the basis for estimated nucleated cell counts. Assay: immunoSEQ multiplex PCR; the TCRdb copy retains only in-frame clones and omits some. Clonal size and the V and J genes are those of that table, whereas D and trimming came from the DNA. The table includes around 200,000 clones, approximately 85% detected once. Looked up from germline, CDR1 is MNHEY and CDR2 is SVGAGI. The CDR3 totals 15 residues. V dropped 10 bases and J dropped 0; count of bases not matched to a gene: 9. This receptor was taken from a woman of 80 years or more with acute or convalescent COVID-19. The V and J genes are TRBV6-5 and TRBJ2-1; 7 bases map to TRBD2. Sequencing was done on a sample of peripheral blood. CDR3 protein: CATRGAGSSYNEQFF. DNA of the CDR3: TGTGCCACCCGGGGAGCGGGAAGCTCCTACAATGAGCAGTTCTTC.